This T cell receptor beta chain was sequenced for a study of T cell responses to AZD1222 COVID-19 vaccine. Findings and limits, study-wide: Following two doses of AZD1222, Spike-specific TCR breadth and depth rose.

The CDR3 spans 14 residues. Germline assignment: CDR1 SGHDN and CDR2 FVKESK. V lost 4 bases and J 7 bases, leaving 14 bases between the germline ends. On this clone itself: Its antigen is not known.

Clones were read by immunoSEQ multiplex PCR, and TCRdb kept only the in-frame ones, dropping some. The sample comprises approximately 92,000 clones, nearly 90% of which are singletons, and around 2.7% rests with the top ten. The receptor was isolated from an adult in good health. The source material was peripheral blood, sampled on day 0 of AZD1222 vaccination. This chain uses TRBV14 with TRBJ2-1, with D tentatively TRBD2 (6 bases). In DNA, the CDR3 is TGTGCCAGCAGCCCCCCGGCAGGGAGGAATGAGCAGTTCTTC. This encodes CASSPPAGRNEQFF.